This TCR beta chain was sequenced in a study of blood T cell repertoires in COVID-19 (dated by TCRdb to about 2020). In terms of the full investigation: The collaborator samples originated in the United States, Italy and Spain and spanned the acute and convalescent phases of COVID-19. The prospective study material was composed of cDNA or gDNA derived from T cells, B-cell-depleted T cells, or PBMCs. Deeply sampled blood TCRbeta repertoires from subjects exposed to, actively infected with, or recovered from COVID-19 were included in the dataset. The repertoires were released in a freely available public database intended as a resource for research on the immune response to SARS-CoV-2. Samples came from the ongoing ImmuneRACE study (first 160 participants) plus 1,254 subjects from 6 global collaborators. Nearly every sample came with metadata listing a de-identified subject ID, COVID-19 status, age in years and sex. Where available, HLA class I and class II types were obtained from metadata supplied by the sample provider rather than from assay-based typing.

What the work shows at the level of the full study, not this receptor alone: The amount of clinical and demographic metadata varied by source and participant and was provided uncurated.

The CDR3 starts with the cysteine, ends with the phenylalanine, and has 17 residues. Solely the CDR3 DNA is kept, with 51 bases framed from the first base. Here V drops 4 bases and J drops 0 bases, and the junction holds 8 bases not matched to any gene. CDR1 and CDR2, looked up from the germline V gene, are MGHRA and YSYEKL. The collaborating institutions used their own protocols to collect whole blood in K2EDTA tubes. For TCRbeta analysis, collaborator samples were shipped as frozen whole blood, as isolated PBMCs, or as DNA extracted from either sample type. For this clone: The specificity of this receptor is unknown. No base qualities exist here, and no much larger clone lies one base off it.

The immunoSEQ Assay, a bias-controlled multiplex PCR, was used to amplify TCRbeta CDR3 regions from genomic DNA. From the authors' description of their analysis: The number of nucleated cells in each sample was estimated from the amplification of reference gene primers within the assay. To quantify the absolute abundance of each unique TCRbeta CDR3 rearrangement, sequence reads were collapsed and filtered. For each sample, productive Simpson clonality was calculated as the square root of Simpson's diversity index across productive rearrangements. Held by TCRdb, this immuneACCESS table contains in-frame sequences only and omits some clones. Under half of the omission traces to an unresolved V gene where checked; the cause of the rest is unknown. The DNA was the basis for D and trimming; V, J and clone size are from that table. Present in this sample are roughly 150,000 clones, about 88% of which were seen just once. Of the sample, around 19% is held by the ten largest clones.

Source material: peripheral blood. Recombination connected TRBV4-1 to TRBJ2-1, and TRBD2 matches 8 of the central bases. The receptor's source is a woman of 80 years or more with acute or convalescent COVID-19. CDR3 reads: CASSPRSSGTSYNEQFF. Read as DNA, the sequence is TGCGCCAGCAGCCCTAGGAGTAGCGGGACCTCCTACAATGAGCAGTTCTTC.